One and the same sample provided the 26 T cell receptor beta chains below, sequenced in a study of blood T cell repertoires in COVID-19. Sequencing used immunoSEQ multiplex PCR; TCRdb keeps in-frame clones, though not all of them. The sample records 310,000 or so clones, 85% to 90% being singletons. Material for sequencing was PBMCs or T cells enriched from blood (not recorded which). The source is a woman aged 18-29 years who had recovered from COVID-19.

This chain connects TRBV6-1 to TRBJ2-3, with a tentative D call TRBD1 (6 bases). V gave up 0 bases and J gave up 6 bases, with 13 bases separating them. The CDR3 is 15 residues long. Germline V gives CDR1 MNHNS, CDR2 SASEGT. CDR3 sequence (DNA): TGTGCCAGCAGTGAAGCCGCCGGGACAACGGATACGCAGTATTTT. Protein sequence: CASSEAAGTTDTQYF.

The chain joins TRBV21-1 to TRBJ2-7; TRBD2, the D gene given by the table, was not confirmed from the DNA. TRBV21-1 represents a pseudogene. CDR3 size: 16 residues. DNA of the CDR3: TGTGCCAGCAGCAAAAGCCGACCGGGACTAGTCTACGAGCAGTACTTC. Protein sequence: CASSKSRPGLVYEQYF.

This sequence joins TRBV6-4 and TRBJ2-3; D remains unclear. The length of the CDR3 is 14 residues. V gave up 0 bases and J gave up 8 bases, with 12 bases separating them. Germline V gene data show CDR1 as MRHNA and CDR2 as SNTAGT. CDR3 sequence reads: CASSDSDPAGTQYF. The CDR3 region has the DNA TGTGCCAGCAGTGACTCCGATCCCGCCGGTACGCAGTATTTT.

The rearrangement uses TRBV12-3 or TRBV12-4 and TRBJ2-7, with D unresolved. The CDR3 loop spans 12 amino acids. Trimming stripped 5 bases from V and 3 bases from J, with 8 bases between. The CDR3 sequence is CASSASSYEQYF. DNA for the CDR3: TGTGCCAGCAGTGCTTCCAGCTACGAGCAGTACTTC.

This clone has a single count. The rearrangement uses TRBV19 and TRBJ2-7; a weak D match, TRBD1 (8 bases). Looked up from germline, CDR1 is LNHDA and CDR2 is SQIVND (reference sequence). V was pared by 5 bases and J by 2 bases, with 19 bases between. This CDR3 contains 16 residues. The CDR3 loop reads CASSPTTGGVTYEQYF. CDR3 DNA sequence: TGTGCCAGTAGTCCAACAACAGGGGGGGTGACCTACGAGCAGTACTTC.

The chain has TRBV11-2 and TRBJ2-1; TRBD2 is a possible D gene (6 bases). Germline V gene data show CDR1 as SGHAT and CDR2 as FQNNGV. The CDR3 is 18 amino acids. Trimming left V 6 bases short and J 4 bases short, with 25 bases between. The CDR3 nucleotides read TGTGCCAGCAGTCCACCTCGCGGGGTAGCGGCCGATTACAATGAGCAGTTCTTC. As protein: CASSPPRGVAADYNEQFF.

The genes are TRBV7-2 and TRBJ2-1; D possibly corresponds to TRBD1 (5 bases). V lost 2 bases, J lost 9 bases, and 17 bases lay in between. Germline V CDR1 and CDR2: SGHTA, FQGNSA. The CDR3 is 15 amino acids. The CDR3 DNA reads as TGTGCCAGCAGCTTATGGGGCTCAGGTTTTCGTGAGCAGTTCTTC. Protein: CASSLWGSGFREQFF.

V is TRBV11-2 and J is TRBJ2-7, with D possibly being TRBD2 (5 bases). This CDR3 spans 17 amino acids. The V end lost 0 bases, the J end lost 3 bases, and 18 bases lay between the germline ends. Germline CDR1 is SGHAT and CDR2 is FQNNGV. CDR3 sequence reads: CASSLDPLSGRSYEQYF. CDR3 bases: TGTGCCAGCAGCTTAGACCCCCTAAGCGGCCGAAGCTACGAGCAGTACTTC. Full variable domain (rest looked up from reference TRBV11-2 and TRBJ2-7): EAGVAQSPRYKIIEKRQSVAFWCNPISGHATLYWYQQILGQGPKLLIQFQNNGVVDDSQLPKDRFSAERLKGVDSTLKIQPAKLEDSAVYLCASSLDPLSGRSYEQYFGPGTRLTVT.

This clone was observed a single time. The chain links TRBV5-4 to TRBJ2-1; weak D call: TRBD2 (7 bases). CDR3 length: 18 amino acids. Deletions cut 4 bases from V and 0 bases from J, with 20 bases between. Germline CDR1 is SGHNT and CDR2 is YYREEE (reference sequence). CDR3 nucleotide sequence: TGTGCCAGCAGCCCCGATAGCCGCGGGGGCCCCTCCTACAATGAGCAGTTCTTC. Translating it yields CASSPDSRGGPSYNEQFF.

This chain links TRBV28 with TRBJ2-4, with D hard to call. Germline values: CDR1 MDHEN, CDR2 SYDVKM. V was cut by 6 bases and J by 0 bases, with 15 bases left in between. The CDR3 has 16 residues. In DNA form, the CDR3 reads TGTGCCAGCAGCGCCCCGTCGGTACTAGCCAAAAACATTCAGTACTTC. Translating it yields CASSAPSVLAKNIQYF.

The chain is built from TRBV5-4 and TRBJ2-5; TRBD1 matches at 8 bases. This CDR3 contains 14 residues. In germline, CDR1 is SGHNT, CDR2 YYREEE (reference sequence). The J segment lost 2 bases and the V segment lost 3 bases, leaving 3 bases of the junction unmatched. Written as DNA, the CDR3 is TGTGCCAGCAGCTCGGGACAGGCACAAGAGACCCAGTACTTC. Amino acids: CASSSGQAQETQYF. The variable domain in full, with the rest retrieved from reference TRBV5-4 and TRBJ2-5, is ETGVTQSPTHLIKTRGQQVTLRCSSQSGHNTVSWYQQALGQGPQFIFQYYREEENGRGNFPPRFSGLQFPNYSSELNVNALELDDSALYLCASSSGQAQETQYFGPGTRLLVL.

The chain recombines TRBV4-1 with TRBJ1-2, with 9 bases fitting TRBD1. CDR1 and CDR2 (germline): MGHRA, YSYEKL. J was trimmed by 2 bases and V by 6 bases; bases with no gene match: 19. The CDR3 covers 19 residues. This CDR3 is CASSYLRGDRESLNYGYTF. DNA of the CDR3: TGCGCCAGCAGTTACCTCCGAGGGGACAGGGAGAGTCTAAACTATGGCTACACCTTC.

The chain recombines TRBV5-1 with TRBJ2-2, with 7 bases matching TRBD1. CDR1 and CDR2 from the germline V gene are SGHRS and YFSETQ. Trimming removed 0 bases from V and 8 bases from J; junction bases left unmatched: 4. This CDR3 contains 14 residues. The CDR3 DNA follows: TGCGCCAGCAGCTTGGGGACAGGAGGTGGGGAGCTGTTTTTT. This gives the protein CASSLGTGGGELFF.

The gene calls are TRBV7-9 and TRBJ1-1, with 9 bases aligning to TRBD1. Unmatched junction bases numbered 12, after V lost 4 bases and J lost 3 bases. The CDR3 runs to 17 residues. Germline CDR1 reads SEHNR; CDR2 reads FQNEAQ (reference sequence). The CDR3 bases are TGTGCCAGCAGCTGGGGGACAGGGCTATTGGTCGACACTGAAGCTTTCTTT. Translated, it gives CASSWGTGLLVDTEAFF.

This clone came up once. This chain uses TRBV12-1 with TRBJ2-7; TRBD2, the D gene given by the table, was not confirmed from the DNA. TRBV12-1 is tagged as a pseudogene. The CDR3 length is 15 residues. CDR3 sequence: CASSPLAEVTYEQYF. The CDR3 DNA reads TGTGCCAGCAGTCCTCTAGCGGAGGTTACCTACGAGCAGTACTTC.

The V gene is TRBV9, the J gene TRBJ2-7; the match to TRBD1 covers 10 bases. The germline CDR1 and CDR2 sequences are SGDLS and YYNGEE. The CDR3 has 15 amino acids. The V and J ends lost 0 bases and 5 bases, in that order; junction bases with no gene match: 5. CDR3 sequence (DNA): TGTGCCAGCAGCGTAGCCCCGGACAGGGGGAACGAGCAGTACTTC. Encoded protein: CASSVAPDRGNEQYF.

The CDR3 sequence: CASLDIPHSPLHF. CDR3 bases: TGTGCCAGCCTGGACATCCCCCATTCACCCCTCCACTTT. The chain combines TRBV12-3 or TRBV12-4 with TRBJ1-6; TRBD1 might be the D (5 bases). V dropped 8 bases and J dropped 8 bases, with 13 bases sitting between them. This CDR3 is 13 amino acids long.

The chain employs TRBV30 and TRBJ2-3; 7 nucleotides match TRBD2. CDR1 GTSNPN and CDR2 SVGIG come from the germline V gene (reference sequence). CDR3 size: 14 residues. J lost 4 bases, V lost 3 bases, and 7 bases had no gene match. The DNA of the CDR3 is TGTGCCTGGAGAGCGGGAAGGGGCGCAGATACGCAGTATTTT. Translation: CAWRAGRGADTQYF.

V is TRBV29-1 and J is TRBJ2-3; 7 nucleotides line up with TRBD2. V lost 7 bases, J lost 5 bases, and 6 bases stayed unmatched. The CDR3 has 12 amino acids. In germline, CDR1 is SQVTM, CDR2 ANQGSEA. CDR3 nucleotide sequence: TGCAGCGCTTGGACTAGGGGAGATACGCAGTATTTT. Encoded protein: CSAWTRGDTQYF.

CDR3 nucleotides: TGTGCCAGCAGGCCCGGGACAGAGAGCTCCTATAATTCACCCCTCCACTTT. This codes for CASRPGTESSYNSPLHF. The chain is built from TRBV11-2 and TRBJ1-6, with 7 nucleotides matching TRBD1. In germline, CDR1 is SGHAT, CDR2 FQNNGV. The ends lost 6 bases at V and 0 bases at J; junction bases unmatched: 8. The length of the CDR3 is 17 residues.

V usage is TRBV2 and J usage is TRBJ1-2; 8 nucleotides line up with TRBD1. Germline V gene lookup returns CDR1 SNHLY and CDR2 FYNNEI. J was trimmed by 4 bases and V by 6 bases; bases with no gene match: 1. The length of the CDR3 is 12 residues. The CDR3 DNA reads as TGTGCCAGCAGGGGGACAGGCTATGGCTACACCTTC. It is translated as CASRGTGYGYTF.

The rearrangement links TRBV28 to TRBJ2-1, with 7 bases identical to TRBD2. V was pared by 7 bases and J by 5 bases, with 5 bases of the junction left unmatched. The germline V gene encodes CDR1 MDHEN and CDR2 SYDVKM. This CDR3 spans 13 amino acids. CDR3 nucleotides: TGTGCCAGCAACCTAGCGGACAACAATGAGCAGTTCTTC. It yields the protein CASNLADNNEQFF.

This clone was recorded once. V usage is TRBV4-1 and J usage is TRBJ1-1; TRBD1 agrees at 9 bases. V lost 3 bases, J lost 6 bases, and 8 bases stayed unmatched. The CDR3 sequence is 15 residues long. Germline CDR1 reads MGHRA; CDR2 reads YSYEKL. As DNA, the CDR3 is TGCGCCAGCAGCCAGGGGGGTGACAGGGGGGCTGAAGCTTTCTTT. Protein: CASSQGGDRGAEAFF.

The chain joins TRBV19 to TRBJ2-3; 10 bases are shared with TRBD2. Germline V gene data show CDR1 as LNHDA and CDR2 as SQIVND (reference sequence). CDR3 length: 15 amino acids. Losses at the gene ends were 5 bases for V and 4 bases for J; bases not matched to a gene: 6. CDR3 DNA: TGTGCCAGTAGTCTTTTAGCGGGAGGAGCAGATACGCAGTATTTT. This translates into CASSLLAGGADTQYF. Complete variable domain (other parts from reference TRBV19 and TRBJ2-3): DGGITQSPKYLFRKEGQNVTLSCEQNLNHDAMYWYRQDPGQGLRLIYYSQIVNDFQKGDIAEGYSVSREKKESFPLTVTSAQKNPTAFYLCASSLLAGGADTQYFGPGTRLTVL.

The chain carries TRBV18 and TRBJ1-5, with D perhaps TRBD1 (6 bases). The CDR3 consists of 16 residues. V was trimmed by 0 bases and J by 3 bases, leaving 12 bases between them. Germline assignment: CDR1 KGHSH and CDR2 LQKENI. The CDR3 nucleotides are TGTGCCAGCTCACCACCGCTCAGGGGTGACAATCAGCCCCAGCATTTT. Amino acid sequence: CASSPPLRGDNQPQHF. The variable domain in full, completed from reference TRBV18 and TRBJ1-5, reads NAGVMQNPRHLVRRRGQEARLRCSPMKGHSHVYWYRQLPEEGLKFMVYLQKENIIDESGMPKERFSAEFPKEGPSILRIQQVVRGDSAAYFCASSPPLRGDNQPQHFGDGTRLSIL.

This clone is a singleton in its sample. The rearrangement links TRBV9 to TRBJ1-2; 7 bases agree with TRBD1. The J segment lost 7 bases and the V segment lost 2 bases, leaving 5 bases of the junction unmatched. The CDR3 contains 13 residues. CDR1 is SGDLS and CDR2 is YYNGEE in the germline V gene. The CDR3 reads CASSVGGGSGYTF. The CDR3 DNA sequence: TGTGCCAGCAGCGTTGGAGGGGGCAGTGGCTACACCTTC.